Sequencing of this T cell receptor beta chain was carried out in a study of cytomegalovirus exposure and HLA in healthy donors. General study results and limits: HLA allele associations emerged for roughly 17,000 TCR beta sequences in a later analysis, at 0.05 false discovery rate.

PCR employed 60 Vbeta and 13 Jbeta primers. Data came from immunoSEQ multiplex PCR; TCRdb stores just in-frame clones and leaves some out. The sample carries about 250,000 clones, about three quarters recorded once. Trimming cost V 1 base and J 3 bases, with 7 bases left between them. The CDR3 covers 13 residues. Germline CDR1 and CDR2: SEHNR and FQNEAQ (reference sequence). This clone has a handful of counts. Antigen unknown. The sequenced sample was PBMCs. This clonotype originated in a boy aged 10-17 years in good health and CMV-seronegative. The genes are TRBV7-9 and TRBJ2-7; tentative D call: TRBD2 (6 bases). CDR3 protein: CASSLGRGYEQYF. The CDR3 DNA sequence: TGTGCCAGCAGCTTAGGGAGGGGCTACGAGCAGTACTTC.